The source of this T cell receptor (beta chain) is a study of control samples from healthy donors and cancer patients. V was clipped by 3 bases and J by 4 bases; unmatched bases: 5. Germline V gene sequence: CDR1 SEHNR, CDR2 FQNEAQ (reference sequence). The CDR3 has 14 amino acids. Method: immunoSEQ multiplex PCR; TCRdb's copy keeps in-frame clones and lacks some. Seen here are over 200,000 clones, almost 85% observed once, and the top ten hold about an eighth. The sample was PBMCs. The clonotype was recovered from a woman aged 55 to 70 with lung cancer. The V gene is TRBV7-9, the J gene TRBJ2-5, with TRBD1 matching 7 bases. CDR3 sequence (DNA): TGTGCCAGCAGCTTCAGGACAGGCTCAGAGACCCAGTACTTC. Protein product: CASSFRTGSETQYF.